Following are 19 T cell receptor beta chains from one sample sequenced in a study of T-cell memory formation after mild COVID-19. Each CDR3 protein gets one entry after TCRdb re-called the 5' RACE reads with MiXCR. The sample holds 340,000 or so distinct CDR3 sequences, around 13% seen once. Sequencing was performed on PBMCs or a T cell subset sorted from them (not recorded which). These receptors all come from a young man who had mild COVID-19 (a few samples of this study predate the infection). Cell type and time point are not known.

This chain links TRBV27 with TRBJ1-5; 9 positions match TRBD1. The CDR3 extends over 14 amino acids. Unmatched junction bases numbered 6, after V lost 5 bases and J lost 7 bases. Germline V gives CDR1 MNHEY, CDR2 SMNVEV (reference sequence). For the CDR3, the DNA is TGTGCCAGCAGTATCGGACAGGGGTACCAGCCCCAGCATTTT. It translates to CASSIGQGYQPQHF.

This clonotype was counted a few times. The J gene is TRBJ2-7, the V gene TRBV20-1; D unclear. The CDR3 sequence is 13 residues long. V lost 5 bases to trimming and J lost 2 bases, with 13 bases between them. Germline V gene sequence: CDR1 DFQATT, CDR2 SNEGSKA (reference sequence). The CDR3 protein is CSAQKSNPYEQYV. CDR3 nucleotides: TGCAGTGCTCAGAAATCAAATCCCTACGAGCAGTACGTC.

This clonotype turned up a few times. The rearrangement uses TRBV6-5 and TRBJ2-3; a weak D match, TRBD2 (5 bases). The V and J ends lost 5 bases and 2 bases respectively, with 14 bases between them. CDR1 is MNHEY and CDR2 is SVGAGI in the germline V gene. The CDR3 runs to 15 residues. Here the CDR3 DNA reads TGTGCCAGCAGTCGGCGGGCCCCCAACACAGATACGCAGTATTTT. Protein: CASSRRAPNTDTQYF.

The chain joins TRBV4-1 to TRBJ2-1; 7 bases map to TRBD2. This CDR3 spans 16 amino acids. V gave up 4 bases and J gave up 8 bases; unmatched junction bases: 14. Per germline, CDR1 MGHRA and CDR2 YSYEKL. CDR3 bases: TGCGCCAGCAGCCTAGAGTCCGGGTTAGCGGGTGATGAGCAGTTCTTC. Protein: CASSLESGLAGDEQFF.

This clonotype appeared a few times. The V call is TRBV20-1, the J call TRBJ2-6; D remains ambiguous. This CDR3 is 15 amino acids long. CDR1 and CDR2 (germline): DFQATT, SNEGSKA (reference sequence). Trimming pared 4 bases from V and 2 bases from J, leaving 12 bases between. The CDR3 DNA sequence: TGCAGTGCTATCAACATCGGACCTGGGGCCAACGTCCTGACTTTC. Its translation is CSAINIGPGANVLTF.

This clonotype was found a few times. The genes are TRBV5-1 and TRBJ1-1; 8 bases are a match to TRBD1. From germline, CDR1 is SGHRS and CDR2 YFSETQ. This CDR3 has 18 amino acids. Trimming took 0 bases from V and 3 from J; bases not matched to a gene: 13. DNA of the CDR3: TGCGCCAGCAGCTTGGGGATAGACAGGGGTCATTTGGACACTGAAGCTTTCTTT. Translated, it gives CASSLGIDRGHLDTEAFF.

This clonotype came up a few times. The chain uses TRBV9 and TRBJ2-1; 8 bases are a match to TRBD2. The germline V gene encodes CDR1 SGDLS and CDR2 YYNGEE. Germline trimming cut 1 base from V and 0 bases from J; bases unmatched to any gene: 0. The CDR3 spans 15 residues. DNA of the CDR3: TGTGCCAGCAGCGTAAGCGGGGGCTCCTACAATGAGCAGTTCTTC. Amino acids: CASSVSGGSYNEQFF.

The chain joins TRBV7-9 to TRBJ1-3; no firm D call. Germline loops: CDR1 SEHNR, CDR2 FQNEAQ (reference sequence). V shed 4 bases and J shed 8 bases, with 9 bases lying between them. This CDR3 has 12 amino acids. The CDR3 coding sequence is TGTGCCAGCAGCTCTCAAACCCACACCATATATTTT. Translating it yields CASSSQTHTIYF.

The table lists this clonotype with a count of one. CDR3 loop: CASSQVWDTEAFF. The CDR3, as DNA: TGTGCCAGCAGTCAGGTATGGGACACTGAAGCTTTCTTT. This chain uses TRBV12-3 or TRBV12-4 with TRBJ1-1; D gene unclear. Trimming stripped 5 bases from V and 3 bases from J, with 10 bases between. This CDR3 is built from 13 residues.

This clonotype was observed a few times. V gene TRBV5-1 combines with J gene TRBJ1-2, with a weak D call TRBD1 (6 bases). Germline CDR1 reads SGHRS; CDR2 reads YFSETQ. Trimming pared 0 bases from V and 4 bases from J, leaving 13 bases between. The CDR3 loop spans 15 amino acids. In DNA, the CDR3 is TGCGCCAGCAGCTTGGCCACAGGGTTTGGCTATGGCTACACCTTC. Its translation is CASSLATGFGYGYTF.

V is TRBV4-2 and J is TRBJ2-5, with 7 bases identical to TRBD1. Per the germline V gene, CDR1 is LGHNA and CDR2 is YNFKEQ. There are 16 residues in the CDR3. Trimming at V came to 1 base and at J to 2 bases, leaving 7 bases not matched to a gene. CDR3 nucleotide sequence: TGTGCCAGCAGCCAAGCGAATAACAGGGGTCAAGAGACCCAGTACTTC. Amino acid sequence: CASSQANNRGQETQYF.

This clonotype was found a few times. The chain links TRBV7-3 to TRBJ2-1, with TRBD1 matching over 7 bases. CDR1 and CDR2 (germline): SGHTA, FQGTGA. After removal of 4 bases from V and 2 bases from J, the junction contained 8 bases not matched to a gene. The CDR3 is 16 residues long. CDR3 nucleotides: TGTGCCAGCAGCTCAAGTACAGGGGACCCCTACAATGAGCAGTTCTTC. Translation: CASSSSTGDPYNEQFF. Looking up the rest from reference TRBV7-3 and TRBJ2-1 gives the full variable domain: GAGVSQTPSNKVTEKGKYVELRCDPISGHTALYWYRQSLGQGPEFLIYFQGTGAADDSGLPNDRFFAVRPEGSVSTLKIQRTERGDSAVYLCASSSSTGDPYNEQFFGPGTRLTVL.

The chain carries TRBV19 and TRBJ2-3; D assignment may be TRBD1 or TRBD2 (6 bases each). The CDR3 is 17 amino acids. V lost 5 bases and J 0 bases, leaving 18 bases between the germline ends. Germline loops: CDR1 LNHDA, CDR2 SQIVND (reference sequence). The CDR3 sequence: CASSARGGPYSTDTQYF. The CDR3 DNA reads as TGTGCCAGTAGTGCCCGAGGGGGGCCTTATAGCACAGATACGCAGTATTTT.

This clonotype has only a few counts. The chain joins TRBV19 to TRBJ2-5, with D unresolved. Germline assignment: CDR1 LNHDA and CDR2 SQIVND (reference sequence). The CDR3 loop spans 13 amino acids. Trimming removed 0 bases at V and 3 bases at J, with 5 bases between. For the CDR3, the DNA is TGTGCCAGTAGTATAGATCCTAAAGAGACCCAGTACTTC. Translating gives CASSIDPKETQYF.

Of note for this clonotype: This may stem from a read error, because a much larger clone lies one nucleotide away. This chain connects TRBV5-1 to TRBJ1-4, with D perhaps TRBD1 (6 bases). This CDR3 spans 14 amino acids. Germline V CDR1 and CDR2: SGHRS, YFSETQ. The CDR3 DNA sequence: TGCGCCAGCAGCTCGACAGGAGGTAATGGAAAACTGTTTTTT. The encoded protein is CASSSTGGNGKLFF.

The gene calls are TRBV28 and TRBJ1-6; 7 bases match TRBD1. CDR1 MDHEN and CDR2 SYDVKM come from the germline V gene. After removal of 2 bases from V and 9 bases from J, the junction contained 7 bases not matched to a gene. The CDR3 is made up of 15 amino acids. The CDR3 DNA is TGTGCCAGCAGTTTAGACAGGGAAACCCTTTCACCCCTCCACTTT. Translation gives CASSLDRETLSPLHF. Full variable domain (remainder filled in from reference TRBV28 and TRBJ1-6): DVKVTQSSRYLVKRTGEKVFLECVQDMDHENMFWYRQDPGLGLRLIYFSYDVKMKEKGDIPEGYSVSREKKERFSLILESASTNQTSMYLCASSLDRETLSPLHFGNGTRLTVT.

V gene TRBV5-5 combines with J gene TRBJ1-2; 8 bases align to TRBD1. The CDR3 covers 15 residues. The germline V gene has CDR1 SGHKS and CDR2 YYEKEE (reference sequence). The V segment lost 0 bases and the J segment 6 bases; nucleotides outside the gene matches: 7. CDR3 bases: TGTGCCAGCAGCTTGGCATCAGGGGGCGTGGATGGCTACACCTTC. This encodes CASSLASGGVDGYTF.

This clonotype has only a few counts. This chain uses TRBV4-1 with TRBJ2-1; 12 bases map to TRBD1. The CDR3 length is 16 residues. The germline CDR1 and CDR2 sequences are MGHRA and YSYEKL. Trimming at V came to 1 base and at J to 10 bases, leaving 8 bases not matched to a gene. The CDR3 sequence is CASSQGLGQGAGEQFF. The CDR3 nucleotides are TGCGCCAGCAGCCAAGGCTTGGGACAGGGGGCAGGGGAGCAGTTCTTC.

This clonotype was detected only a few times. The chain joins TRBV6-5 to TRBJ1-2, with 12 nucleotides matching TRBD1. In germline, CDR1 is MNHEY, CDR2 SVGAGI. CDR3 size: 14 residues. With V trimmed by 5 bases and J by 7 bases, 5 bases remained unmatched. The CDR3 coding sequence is TGTGCCAGCAGTACGGGACAGGGGGCGCGTGGCTACACCTTC. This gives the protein CASSTGQGARGYTF.